The clone carrying this T cell receptor beta chain came up a few times. Its antigen is as yet unknown. TCRdb keeps only in-frame clones here, not all; method: immunoSEQ multiplex PCR. This sample has a few hundred thousand clones, with over 75% found just once. This sample is part of a study of Ad26.COV2.S vaccination and SARS-CoV-2 variants. Overall study context: Doses of Ad26.COV2.S were injected into muscle once or twice, 56 days apart. Study findings and constraints: Greater spike-specific TCR breadth was seen in vaccine recipients than in placebo recipients. It is possible that the TCR breadth and depth analyses underestimated the total T cell responses.

Trimming cost V 7 bases and J 8 bases; bases outside gene matches: 8. CDR1 is MNHNY and CDR2 is SVGAGI in the germline V gene (reference sequence). The CDR3 runs to 15 residues. Specified treatment: about 20 received Ad26.COV2.S at low or high dose, single or two shots; 5 received placebo; per-sample allocation not given. After the first vaccine or placebo injection, samples were drawn on day 63. Sequencing used peripheral blood, obtained in a trial of Ad26.COV2.S vaccine versus placebo. The chain is built from TRBV6-6 and TRBJ2-1; 13 nucleotides line up with TRBD2. This sequence was found in a person between 18 and 65 years old who received the Ad26.COV2.S COVID-19 vaccine or a placebo. CDR3 in DNA: TGTGCCAGCACGGGGGGACTAGCGGGATTGGATGAGCAGTTCTTC. Translating it yields CASTGGLAGLDEQFF.